This T cell receptor (beta chain) appears in the sequencing data of a study of cytomegalovirus exposure and HLA in healthy donors. Study results and caveats: Later on, an analysis showed TCR association rates differing by HLA locus, with DRB1 the most and HLA-C the fewest.

With 4 bases clipped from V and 9 bases from J, the junction kept 10 bases outside the gene matches. The germline V gene encodes CDR1 MNHEY and CDR2 SMNVEV (reference sequence). This CDR3 has 16 amino acids. The PCR ran on 60 Vbeta and 13 Jbeta primers. Assay used: immunoSEQ multiplex PCR; TCRdb lists only in-frame clones, some missing. The table has around 50,000 clones, around three quarters seen once. For this clone: Its antigen is as yet unknown.

Sequencing was performed on PBMCs. The gene calls are TRBV27 and TRBJ2-1, with 12 bases matching TRBD2. The clonotype was recovered from a man aged 30 to 45 in good health and CMV-seronegative. CDR3 bases: TGTGCCAGCAGTTCCATTCTAGCGGGAGGGCCGCGTGAGCAGTTCTTC. Its protein product is CASSSILAGGPREQFF.